This T cell receptor beta chain came from a study of T cell responses to AZD1222 COVID-19 vaccine. Libraries were prepared by immunoSEQ multiplex PCR; TCRdb keeps only in-frame clonotypes and omits some of them. The sample holds tens of thousands of clones, approximately 86% seen once. In its sample, this clone was seen a few times. Antigen specificity is unknown. V shed 4 bases and J 7 bases; nucleotides not matched to a gene: 10. This CDR3 has 15 amino acids. The V gene's germline CDR1 is SGHAT and CDR2 FQNNGV. Overall study results and limits: Nearly half of the spike-specific TCRs reportedly recognize variant regions that carry no mutations.

The V call is TRBV11-2, the J call TRBJ2-1; TRBD2 matches at 7 bases. The input for sequencing was peripheral blood, taken on day 0 of AZD1222 vaccination. The TCR originated in an adult in good health. The CDR3, as DNA: TGTGCCAGCAGCTCAACTCCGCTAGCGGTGAATGAGCAGTTCTTC. This sequence encodes CASSSTPLAVNEQFF. Together with reference TRBV11-2 and TRBJ2-1, the CDR3 gives the full variable domain: EAGVAQSPRYKIIEKRQSVAFWCNPISGHATLYWYQQILGQGPKLLIQFQNNGVVDDSQLPKDRFSAERLKGVDSTLKIQPAKLEDSAVYLCASSSTPLAVNEQFFGPGTRLTVL.